What follows are 24 T cell receptor beta chains derived from one specimen sequenced in a study of T-cell memory formation after mild COVID-19. Via MiXCR, TCRdb re-called the 5' RACE reads, giving one row per CDR3 protein. The repertoire holds some 440,000 distinct CDR3 sequences, with around a quarter as singletons. Sample: PBMCs or a T cell subset sorted from them (not recorded which). These receptors came from an adult woman who had mild COVID-19 (a few samples of this study predate the infection). Cell type and time point are not known.

This clonotype was seen more than once but under ten times. This chain uses TRBV20-1 with TRBJ2-7; maybe TRBD2 (7 bases). The V gene lost 0 bases and the J gene lost 1 base, with 19 bases spanning the gap. The CDR3 runs to 17 residues. Germline V CDR1 and CDR2: DFQATT, SNEGSKA (reference sequence). The CDR3 coding sequence is TGCAGTGCTAGAGAAGCCTCTAAGGGAGGGGGTTCCTACGAGCAGTACTTC. This encodes CSAREASKGGGSYEQYF.

The V gene is TRBV6-6, the J gene TRBJ1-3, with D maybe TRBD1 (5 bases). Trimming removed 6 bases at V and 3 bases at J, with 21 bases between. Germline-derived CDR1 and CDR2 are MNHNY and SVGAGI (reference sequence). The CDR3 covers 17 residues. CDR3 amino acids: CASRLLGAARSGNTIYF. The CDR3 DNA is TGTGCCAGCAGATTACTCGGGGCTGCTCGGAGTGGAAACACCATATATTTT.

The chain has TRBV4-1 and TRBJ2-5; D possibly corresponds to TRBD2 (6 bases). V was clipped by 5 bases and J by 4 bases, with 11 bases between them. The CDR3 length is 13 residues. The germline gives CDR1 MGHRA, CDR2 YSYEKL. CDR3 in DNA: TGCGCCAGCAGCAAGGGAGGCAGAGAGACCCAGTACTTC. As protein: CASSKGGRETQYF.

Comments on this clonotype: A read error may account for a junction end that differs from germline. The chain recombines TRBV5-1 with TRBJ2-1; 8 nucleotides agree with TRBD1. The CDR3 is made up of 12 amino acids. The germline gives CDR1 SGHRS, CDR2 YFSETQ. Here the CDR3 reads CDSSVDRVEQFF. The CDR3 DNA is TGCGACAGCAGCGTGGACAGGGTTGAGCAGTTCTTC.

This clonotype occurred a few times. The J gene is TRBJ1-1, the V gene TRBV30; no reliable D call. CDR1 is GTSNPN, CDR2 SVGIG, per germline (reference sequence). The ends were cut back, 0 bases at V and 1 base at J, with 9 bases in the middle. CDR3 length equals 14 residues. CDR3: CAWSVLSPNTEAFF. The CDR3 region has the DNA TGTGCCTGGAGTGTACTCTCGCCGAACACTGAAGCTTTCTTT.

The chain uses TRBV5-1 and TRBJ2-5; D not certain. V shed 5 bases and J shed 1 base, with 9 bases lying between them. The CDR3 extends over 13 amino acids. Looked up from germline, CDR1 is SGHRS and CDR2 is YFSETQ. In nucleotides, the CDR3 is TGCGCCAGCAGTATTTCGGCCCAAGAGACCCAGTACTTC. As protein: CASSISAQETQYF.

This clonotype appeared many times. The rearrangement uses TRBV5-1 and TRBJ2-5; 7 bases are shared with TRBD2. The germline V gene has CDR1 SGHRS and CDR2 YFSETQ. The ends lost 1 base at V and 1 base at J; junction bases unmatched: 4. The CDR3 totals 15 residues. The CDR3 reads CASSLTSVFQETQYF. In DNA form, the CDR3 reads TGCGCCAGCAGCTTGACTAGCGTCTTCCAAGAGACCCAGTACTTC.

This clonotype was seen a handful of times. The chain links TRBV4-2 to TRBJ2-7; 10 bases match TRBD2. Germline V CDR1 and CDR2: LGHNA, YNFKEQ. The CDR3 consists of 16 residues. Germline trimming cut 4 bases from V and 2 bases from J; bases unmatched to any gene: 8. The CDR3 DNA reads TGTGCCAGCAGCCGAGACACCACTAGCGGGACCTACGAGCAGTACTTC. Translation: CASSRDTTSGTYEQYF.

A few counts support this clonotype. The chain carries TRBV12-3 or TRBV12-4 and TRBJ2-6; possibly TRBD2 for D (5 bases). The CDR3 sequence is 14 residues long. V was pared by 6 bases and J by 2 bases, with 8 bases between. The CDR3 nucleotides read TGTGCCAGCAGATTCGGGGCTGGGGCCAACGTCCTGACTTTC. It is translated as CASRFGAGANVLTF.

The J gene is TRBJ2-7, the V gene TRBV7-3; D is perhaps TRBD2 (6 bases). The CDR3 covers 15 residues. Germline V gene lookup returns CDR1 SGHTA and CDR2 FQGTGA. Trimming cost V 3 bases and J 0 bases, with 12 bases left between them. CDR3 nucleotide sequence: TGTGCCAGCAGCTTCATGGGGGGTCTCTCCTACGAGCAGTACTTC. Translated: CASSFMGGLSYEQYF.

This clonotype was seen more than once but under ten times. The chain carries TRBV29-1 and TRBJ1-2; D may be TRBD1 (6 bases). This CDR3 region has 12 residues. CDR1 is SQVTM, CDR2 ANQGSEA, per germline. V lost 6 bases, J lost 1 base, and 9 bases lay in between. CDR3 bases: TGCAGCGTCGTACAGGGTAACTATGGCTACACCTTC. Protein: CSVVQGNYGYTF.

This clonotype has ten or more counts. The CDR3 sequence: CSARDRRETQYF. The CDR3 DNA follows: TGCAGTGCTAGAGATCGTAGAGAGACCCAGTACTTC. The chain employs TRBV20-1 and TRBJ2-5; no firm D call. This CDR3 is 12 amino acids long. V was cut by 0 bases and J by 4 bases, with 6 bases left in between. The germline V gene has CDR1 DFQATT and CDR2 SNEGSKA (reference sequence).

This chain uses TRBV4-1 with TRBJ2-1; 8 bases agree with TRBD1. Germline loops: CDR1 MGHRA, CDR2 YSYEKL. V shed 3 bases, J shed 0 bases, and the junction held 10 bases outside the gene matches. The CDR3 consists of 18 residues. The CDR3 is CASSQGTGGFFSYNEQFF. In DNA, the CDR3 is TGCGCCAGCAGCCAGGGAACAGGGGGGTTTTTCTCCTACAATGAGCAGTTCTTC.

This clonotype turned up a few times. CDR3 sequence (DNA): TGTGCCAGCAGCCAAGGACAAAGGGTATCGGAGACCCAGTACTTC. Translated, it gives CASSQGQRVSETQYF. The J gene is TRBJ2-5, the V gene TRBV14; no clear D. Trimming took off 1 base at V and 5 bases at J, with 14 bases between the two ends. CDR3 length: 15 amino acids. Germline V gene sequence: CDR1 SGHDN, CDR2 FVKESK.

In this sample, this clonotype turned up many times. This chain links TRBV12-3 or TRBV12-4 with TRBJ1-1, with 7 bases aligning to TRBD1. J lost 1 base, V lost 3 bases, and 2 bases had no gene match. The CDR3 is made up of 14 amino acids. CDR3 in amino acids: CASSLGQKNTEAFF. CDR3 nucleotides: TGTGCCAGCAGTTTGGGACAGAAGAACACTGAAGCTTTCTTT.

The chain combines TRBV2 with TRBJ2-7; D perhaps matches TRBD1 (6 bases). The germline V and J ends were trimmed by 3 bases and 2 bases, with 11 bases remaining between them. The germline V gene encodes CDR1 SNHLY and CDR2 FYNNEI. The CDR3 loop spans 14 amino acids. The CDR3 DNA is TGTGCCAGCAGTGACTGGACAGTTCCCTACGAGCAGTACTTC. Translated: CASSDWTVPYEQYF.

This clonotype has a handful of counts. The chain carries TRBV7-9 and TRBJ2-7; 12 nucleotides agree with TRBD1. The germline V gene has CDR1 SEHNR and CDR2 FQNEAQ (reference sequence). The CDR3 runs to 16 residues. The trim removed 5 bases at V and 5 bases at J, leaving 10 bases unmatched. CDR3 in amino acids: CASSLTGTGGLDEQYF. CDR3 DNA: TGTGCCAGCAGCCTGACGGGGACAGGGGGCCTCGACGAGCAGTACTTC.

This clonotype was observed a handful of times. The chain couples TRBV4-3 to TRBJ1-1; TRBD1 is a possible D gene (6 bases). CDR1 LGHNA and CDR2 YSLEER come from the germline V gene. CDR3 size: 15 residues. V gave up 0 bases and J gave up 7 bases, with 15 bases separating them. Written as DNA, the CDR3 is TGCGCCAGCAGCCAAGAGGGGCCAGGGGACGGTGAAGCTTTCTTT. Amino acid sequence: CASSQEGPGDGEAFF.

This chain links TRBV12-3 or TRBV12-4 with TRBJ1-2, with 7 bases identical to TRBD1. The ends lost 5 bases at V and 4 bases at J; junction bases unmatched: 7. This CDR3 contains 14 residues. The chain's CDR3 is CASSPGQDIYGYTF. The CDR3, as DNA: TGTGCCAGCAGTCCCGGACAGGATATCTATGGCTACACCTTC.

The rearrangement uses TRBV7-6 and TRBJ2-3; D unclear. The V gene lost 4 bases and the J gene lost 0 bases, with 8 bases spanning the gap. The CDR3 contains 14 residues. Per the germline V gene, CDR1 is SGHVS and CDR2 is FNYEAQ. This chain's CDR3 is CASSSQTSTDTQYF. Written as DNA, the CDR3 is TGTGCCAGCAGCTCTCAGACTAGCACAGATACGCAGTATTTT.

This rearrangement joins TRBV5-1 to TRBJ2-7; D not resolved. CDR3 length equals 14 residues. The V end lost 4 bases, the J end lost 0 bases, and 11 bases lay between the germline ends. Germline V lookup: CDR1 SGHRS, CDR2 YFSETQ. The CDR3 here is CASSPGPVSYEQYF. The CDR3 region has the DNA TGCGCCAGCAGCCCCGGACCTGTCTCCTACGAGCAGTACTTC.

V and J are TRBV4-3 and TRBJ2-7; 10 bases align to TRBD1. In germline, CDR1 is LGHNA, CDR2 YSLEER. Unmatched junction bases numbered 7, after V lost 4 bases and J lost 4 bases. The CDR3 covers 15 residues. CDR3 DNA sequence: TGCGCCAGCAGCCGATTGACAGGGGGCTATTACGAGCAGTACTTC. Its protein product is CASSRLTGGYYEQYF.

This clonotype was counted at least ten times. CDR3 in DNA: TGCAGTGCTCCCTCGGGGCGAGCGCCGAATGAGCAGTTCTTC. Translated: CSAPSGRAPNEQFF. V and J are TRBV20-1 and TRBJ2-1; D possibly matches TRBD1 or TRBD2 (5 bases each). Germline values: CDR1 DFQATT, CDR2 SNEGSKA (reference sequence). The ends were cut back, 5 bases at V and 7 bases at J, with 18 bases in the middle. This CDR3 spans 14 amino acids.

The gene calls are TRBV7-8 and TRBJ2-1; D tentatively reads TRBD1 or TRBD2 (6 bases each). V dropped 5 bases and J dropped 6 bases, with 23 bases sitting between them. The CDR3 is 17 residues long. Germline assignment: CDR1 SGHVS and CDR2 FQNEAQ. CDR3 sequence: CASSPPRGEPLGNEQFF. CDR3 coding DNA: TGTGCCAGCAGCCCTCCGAGGGGGGAGCCCTTGGGCAATGAGCAGTTCTTC.